The rows below give T cell receptor beta chains drawn from one sample of a study of blood T cell repertoires in COVID-19. The method was immunoSEQ multiplex PCR; TCRdb's version includes in-frame clones alone and lacks a portion of them. The repertoire has about 81,000 clones, about 84% of them found once; the top ten carry around a quarter. Material for sequencing was peripheral blood. These receptors came from a human donor in a cohort sampled during active COVID-19. Each CDR3 is given with its conserved first and last residue. A D gene is named only where the DNA matches it firmly. The size field is filled for only some rows; it gives once, few, many or a size class.

j_gene,d_gene,abundance,v_gene,CDR3aa,CDR3nt
TRBJ2-1,TRBD1,.,TRBV6-5,CASSYGQGNEQFF,TGTGCCAGCAGTTACGGACAGGGGAATGAGCAGTTCTTC
TRBJ1-2,.,.,TRBV6-6,CASSSLLPMRDYGYTF,TGTGCCAGCAGTTCCCTCCTCCCCATGAGAGACTATGGCTACACCTTC
TRBJ2-5,TRBD2,.,TRBV5-1,CASSLQGLAGGLAETQYF,TGCGCCAGCAGCTTGCAGGGACTAGCGGGAGGGCTAGCAGAGACCCAGTACTTC
TRBJ2-7,.,.,TRBV19,CASSMGWAVPYEQYF,TGTGCCAGTAGTATGGGCTGGGCAGTCCCCTACGAGCAGTACTTC
TRBJ1-3,.,.,TRBV4-1,CASSQEEGGGNTIYF,TGCGCCAGCAGCCAAGAAGAGGGAGGTGGAAACACCATATATTTT
TRBJ2-1,.,.,TRBV7-9,CASSPTPDRHSSYNEQFF,TGTGCCAGCAGTCCTACCCCAGACAGGCATTCCTCCTACAATGAGCAGTTCTTC
TRBJ2-1,TRBD1,.,TRBV5-1,CASSHPGTGQQFF,TGCGCCAGCAGCCACCCCGGGACAGGGCAGCAGTTCTTC
TRBJ2-1,.,once,TRBV18,CASPPGMESYNEQFF,TGTGCCAGCCCCCCAGGGATGGAATCGTACAATGAGCAGTTCTTC
TRBJ1-5,.,.,TRBV6-1,CASSEGGEYNQPQHF,TGTGCCAGCAGTGAGGGCGGGGAGTACAATCAGCCCCAGCATTTT
TRBJ2-5,.,.,TRBV7-2,CASSLRTAQETQYF,TGTGCCAGCAGCTTGAGGACAGCCCAAGAGACCCAGTACTTC
TRBJ1-5,.,.,TRBV27,CASSLGAPQPQHF,TGTGCCAGCAGTTTGGGGGCACCTCAGCCCCAGCATTTT
TRBJ1-1,.,.,TRBV11-1,CASSLGMGAQNTEAFF,TGTGCCAGCAGCTTAGGAATGGGGGCGCAGAACACTGAAGCTTTCTTT
TRBJ1-2,.,.,TRBV11-2,CASSSGPQDYGYTF,TGTGCCAGCAGCTCAGGGCCCCAGGACTATGGCTACACCTTC
TRBJ2-2,.,.,TRBV10-3,CAISDLGPGELFF,TGTGCCATCAGTGACCTTGGGCCCGGGGAGCTGTTTTTT
TRBJ2-1,.,once,TRBV28,CASSGGAGLEQFF,TGTGCCAGCAGTGGGGGGGCGGGACTAGAGCAGTTCTTC
TRBJ2-5,TRBD2,few,TRBV9,CASSVLASGSAGETQYF,TGTGCCAGCAGCGTATTAGCTAGCGGGAGCGCCGGAGAGACCCAGTACTTC
TRBJ2-7,.,.,TRBV3-1/TRBV3-2,CASSQDFGSRGEQYF,TGTGCCAGCAGCCAAGATTTCGGCAGCCGCGGCGAGCAGTACTTC
TRBJ1-1,.,.,TRBV18,CASSPPGSPRGTEAFF,TGTGCCAGCTCACCACCGGGCTCACCCCGGGGCACTGAAGCTTTCTTT
TRBJ1-2,.,.,TRBV13,CASSLGAGNYGYTF,TGTGCCAGCAGCTTAGGGGCAGGAAACTATGGCTACACCTTC
TRBJ2-3,TRBD2,.,TRBV7-8,CASSFRPTSGTDTQYF,TGTGCCAGCAGCTTCAGACCGACTAGCGGCACAGATACGCAGTATTTT
TRBJ2-2,.,.,TRBV5-6,CASSLGGTNTGELFF,TGTGCCAGCAGCTTAGGAGGGACGAACACCGGGGAGCTGTTTTTT
TRBJ1-2,.,.,TRBV6-2/TRBV6-3,CASSPTGNYGYTF,TGTGCCAGCAGCCCAACAGGGAACTATGGCTACACCTTC
TRBJ1-6,.,few,TRBV5-6,CASSLRFPRYNSPLHF,TGTGCCAGCAGCTTGAGGTTCCCGCGGTATAATTCACCCCTCCACTTT
TRBJ2-3,TRBD1,.,TRBV10-3,CAISFSGTVDTDTQYF,TGTGCCATCAGTTTCTCCGGGACAGTAGACACAGATACGCAGTATTTT
TRBJ2-7,.,.,TRBV11-2,CASSPLARPTGGTYEQYF,TGTGCCAGCAGCCCCTTGGCTAGGCCGACAGGAGGCACCTACGAGCAGTACTTC
TRBJ2-1,TRBD2,.,TRBV11-2,CASSPRLAGGTYNEQFF,TGTGCCAGCAGCCCCCGACTAGCGGGAGGAACCTACAATGAGCAGTTCTTC
TRBJ2-1,TRBD2,.,TRBV27,CASTPGLAGRREQFF,TGTGCCAGCACCCCGGGGCTAGCGGGGAGGAGAGAGCAGTTCTTC
TRBJ2-3,.,once,TRBV6-2/TRBV6-3,CASSYSGRTDTQYF,TGTGCCAGCAGTTACTCGGGGCGAACAGATACGCAGTATTTT